These 9 T cell receptor beta chains were sequenced from one sample in a study of blood T cell repertoires in COVID-19. The repertoire was sequenced with immunoSEQ multiplex PCR; TCRdb's copy has only in-frame clones and lacks some. The sample lists more than 200,000 clones; around 87% were seen once. What was sequenced was PBMCs or T cells enriched from blood (not recorded which). The receptors stem from a man aged 25-45 years in a cohort exposed to, infected with or recovered from COVID-19 (not recorded which).

The rearrangement links TRBV4-1 to TRBJ2-7, with D perhaps TRBD2 (6 bases). The CDR3 extends over 15 amino acids. V lost 0 bases and J lost 2, with 11 bases in between. Germline CDR1 MGHRA, CDR2 YSYEKL. The CDR3 bases are TGCGCCAGCAGCCAAGAAGGAGGGAAGACCTACGAGCAGTACTTC. This codes for CASSQEGGKTYEQYF.

This CDR3 is CASSRGTAYGYTF. In DNA, the CDR3 is TGTGCCAGCAGCCGCGGGACAGCATATGGCTACACCTTC. The V call is TRBV6-5, the J call TRBJ1-2, with 7 bases that match TRBD1. Germline loops: CDR1 MNHEY, CDR2 SVGAGI. This CDR3 comprises 13 residues. The V gene end was trimmed by 6 bases and the J gene end by 5 bases; junction bases not matched to a gene: 6.

V gene TRBV5-1 combines with J gene TRBJ2-3, with D tentatively TRBD2 (5 bases). V gave up 0 bases and J gave up 5 bases, with 10 bases separating them. CDR3 length equals 14 residues. CDR1 and CDR2 from the germline V gene are SGHRS and YFSETQ. The DNA for the CDR3 is TGCGCCAGCAGCTTGGGTAGCGTGATAGATACGCAGTATTTT. Its translation is CASSLGSVIDTQYF.

J is TRBJ1-4 and V is TRBV18; D call uncertain. The V end lost 0 bases, the J end lost 2 bases, and 19 bases lay between the germline ends. CDR1 and CDR2 (germline): KGHSH, LQKENI. This CDR3 is 19 amino acids long. The CDR3 nucleotides read TGTGCCAGCTCACCACCGAATCTGGACTTGAGGGCGACTAATGAAAAACTGTTTTTT. Translating gives CASSPPNLDLRATNEKLFF. Full variable domain (outside the CDR3, taken from reference TRBV18 and TRBJ1-4): NAGVMQNPRHLVRRRGQEARLRCSPMKGHSHVYWYRQLPEEGLKFMVYLQKENIIDESGMPKERFSAEFPKEGPSILRIQQVVRGDSAAYFCASSPPNLDLRATNEKLFFGSGTQLSVL.

The chain combines TRBV27 with TRBJ1-6, with D tentatively TRBD1 (5 bases). Germline loops: CDR1 MNHEY, CDR2 SMNVEV (reference sequence). The length of the CDR3 is 14 residues. V shed 0 bases and J shed 17 bases, with 17 bases lying between them. The CDR3 loop reads CASSLSRAGVPVHF. CDR3 sequence (DNA): TGTGCCAGCAGTTTATCGCGGGCGGGGGTACCGGTCCACTTT.

This rearrangement joins TRBV11-3 to TRBJ2-2; 9 bases fit TRBD2. CDR1 is SGHNT and CDR2 is YENEEA in the germline V gene. V trimming: 4 bases; J trimming: 6 bases; junction bases outside the gene matches: 18. The CDR3 spans 19 residues. The CDR3 nucleotides read TGTGCCAGCAGCTCCCCGGGACTAGCAATGCTGGGTTTGGCCGGGGAGCTGTTTTTT. Its translation: CASSSPGLAMLGLAGELFF.

The rearrangement links TRBV11-2 to TRBJ2-1, with TRBD2 matching over 9 bases. The CDR3 contains 17 residues. Germline lookup yields CDR1 SGHAT and CDR2 FQNNGV. The V and J ends lost 3 bases and 0 bases, in that order; junction bases with no gene match: 6. The CDR3 coding sequence is TGTGCCAGCAGCTTGACTAGCGGACTGGGCTCCTACAATGAGCAGTTCTTC. Translating gives CASSLTSGLGSYNEQFF.

The V and J genes are TRBV6-5 and TRBJ2-1; D is unresolved. Germline V lookup: CDR1 MNHEY, CDR2 SVGAGI. Between the trimmed V and J ends, which lost 6 bases and 0 bases, there was a span of 15 bases. The CDR3 has 16 amino acids. The CDR3 coding sequence is TGTGCCAGCAGATACGCTCCGGGTAGCTCCTACAATGAGCAGTTCTTC. Its translation is CASRYAPGSSYNEQFF.

The chain has TRBV5-1 and TRBJ1-2; no reliable D call. Trimming removed 0 bases at V and 7 bases at J, with 16 bases between. The CDR3 totals 15 residues. The V gene's germline CDR1 is SGHRS and CDR2 YFSETQ. The CDR3 loop is CASSLGSEVVSGYTF. In DNA form, the CDR3 reads TGCGCCAGCAGCTTGGGGTCAGAGGTGGTGAGTGGCTACACCTTC.